A single sample is the source of the 24 T cell receptor beta chains below, sequenced in a study of TIL therapy for anti-PD-1-resistant metastatic lung cancer. Sequencing used immunoSEQ v3. The protocol was immunoSEQ multiplex PCR, while the TCRdb copy is restricted to in-frame clones and leaves out a portion. This sample has 40,000 to 60,000 clones, with around 80% found just once. The sample's time point: pre-treatment sample, taken before nivolumab and TIL therapy. Source: blood, taken at baseline. The receptors here all came from a woman aged 25 to 80 with non-small cell lung cancer.

This sequence joins TRBV6-6 and TRBJ2-5; D perhaps matches TRBD2 (5 bases). In germline, CDR1 is MNHNY, CDR2 SVGAGI (reference sequence). V lost 4 bases and J 2 bases, leaving 11 bases between the germline ends. The CDR3 is 14 residues long. The CDR3: CASSLDWAQETQYF. The CDR3 coding sequence is TGTGCCAGCAGTTTGGACTGGGCTCAAGAGACCCAGTACTTC.

This clone was seen a single time. The chain recombines TRBV7-8 with TRBJ2-1, with TRBD2 matching over 8 bases. CDR1 and CDR2 from the germline V gene are SGHVS and FQNEAQ. This CDR3 has 15 residues. J was trimmed by 8 bases and V by 2 bases; bases with no gene match: 8. The CDR3: CASSLLLGLGDEQFF. The CDR3 region has the DNA TGTGCCAGCAGCTTACTACTGGGACTAGGGGATGAGCAGTTCTTC.

V gene TRBV5-4 combines with J gene TRBJ1-2; 7 bases are shared with TRBD1. The CDR3 runs 14 residues. The junction had 4 bases not matched to a gene; V was cut back by 3 bases and J by 2 bases. Germline CDR1 SGHNT, CDR2 YYREEE (reference sequence). CDR3 DNA: TGTGCCAGCAGCTCAGGGGGAGAAAACTATGGCTACACCTTC. Its protein product is CASSSGGENYGYTF.

The rearrangement joins TRBV2 to TRBJ1-5, with D maybe TRBD1 (5 bases). Germline CDR1 and CDR2: SNHLY and FYNNEI. The V and J ends lost 4 bases and 6 bases respectively, with 16 bases between them. CDR3 length equals 15 residues. CDR3 residues: CASSGQSGEAQPQHF. The CDR3 DNA reads TGTGCCAGCAGTGGCCAATCGGGGGAGGCTCAGCCCCAGCATTTT.

This chain joins TRBV4-3 and TRBJ1-5; tentative D call: TRBD1 (5 bases). CDR3 length: 14 amino acids. The V end was cut by 1 base, the J end by 8 bases, with 12 bases between. The germline V gene encodes CDR1 LGHNA and CDR2 YSLEER. Here the CDR3 reads CASSQVPLGEPQHF. The CDR3 DNA reads as TGCGCCAGCAGCCAAGTCCCTTTGGGGGAGCCCCAGCATTTT.

The CDR3 DNA sequence: TGTGCCAGCAGTTTCGAGACAGGCGGCTATGGCTACACCTTC. Its protein product is CASSFETGGYGYTF. V and J are TRBV28 and TRBJ1-2; D perhaps matches TRBD1 (6 bases). CDR3 length: 14 residues. Trimming shortened V by 3 bases and J by 4 bases, and 12 bases separated the two germline ends. Per the germline V gene, CDR1 is MDHEN and CDR2 is SYDVKM.

The rearrangement links TRBV9 to TRBJ2-5; D not certain. The germline V gene encodes CDR1 SGDLS and CDR2 YYNGEE. Trimming left V 1 base short and J 1 base short, with 11 bases between. This CDR3 is built from 15 residues. For the CDR3, the DNA is TGTGCCAGCAGCGTATTCGAGGACCGCCAAGAGACCCAGTACTTC. Translated, it gives CASSVFEDRQETQYF.

The chain recombines TRBV28 with TRBJ2-3; the match to TRBD1 covers 9 bases. Losses at the gene ends were 6 bases for V and 2 bases for J; bases not matched to a gene: 12. Germline V gene lookup returns CDR1 MDHEN and CDR2 SYDVKM. The length of the CDR3 is 17 residues. CDR3 sequence reads: CASSTPFRDRDTDTQYF. The CDR3 bases are TGTGCCAGCAGCACACCTTTCCGGGACAGGGACACAGATACGCAGTATTTT. The full variable domain, completed using reference TRBV28 and TRBJ2-3, is DVKVTQSSRYLVKRTGEKVFLECVQDMDHENMFWYRQDPGLGLRLIYFSYDVKMKEKGDIPEGYSVSREKKERFSLILESASTNQTSMYLCASSTPFRDRDTDTQYFGPGTRLTVL.

This rearrangement joins TRBV19 to TRBJ2-2, with 9 bases identical to TRBD2. Germline CDR1 and CDR2: LNHDA and SQIVND (reference sequence). There are 14 residues in the CDR3. V lost 10 bases and J lost 4; bases outside the gene matches: 7. The CDR3 region has the DNA TGTGCCACCGCCGGGACTAGCACCACCGGGGAGCTGTTTTTT. Amino acid sequence: CATAGTSTTGELFF. Supplemented by reference TRBV19 and TRBJ2-2, the full variable domain reads DGGITQSPKYLFRKEGQNVTLSCEQNLNHDAMYWYRQDPGQGLRLIYYSQIVNDFQKGDIAEGYSVSREKKESFPLTVTSAQKNPTAFYLCATAGTSTTGELFFGEGSRLTVL.

This chain uses TRBV29-1 with TRBJ2-2; 8 nucleotides align to TRBD2. The V gene end was trimmed by 4 bases and the J gene end by 1 base; junction bases not matched to a gene: 8. The CDR3 runs 16 residues. The germline CDR1 and CDR2 sequences are SQVTM and ANQGSEA. Here the CDR3 DNA reads TGCAGCGTTGCGGGGGCCGGGACTAGGAACACCGGGGAGCTGTTTTTT. Translated: CSVAGAGTRNTGELFF.

The CDR3 loop reads CASSPGGVSSTEAFF. CDR3 nucleotide sequence: TGTGCCAGCAGCCCCGGGGGGGTATCGAGCACTGAAGCTTTCTTT. V usage is TRBV7-9 and J usage is TRBJ1-1; tentative D call: TRBD1 (5 bases). Germline-derived CDR1 and CDR2 are SEHNR and FQNEAQ (reference sequence). V lost 5 bases to trimming and J lost 4 bases, with 17 bases between them. This CDR3 contains 15 residues.

The chain employs TRBV11-2 and TRBJ1-1, with D tentatively TRBD1 (5 bases). The germline V gene has CDR1 SGHAT and CDR2 FQNNGV. V shed 3 bases and J shed 1 base, with 12 bases lying between them. CDR3 size: 15 residues. CDR3 sequence (DNA): TGTGCCAGCAGCTTCAGTCGCAGGGAGAACACTGAAGCTTTCTTT. The encoded protein is CASSFSRRENTEAFF.

The rearrangement links TRBV4-3 to TRBJ1-2; D may be TRBD1 (6 bases). Germline V gene lookup returns CDR1 LGHNA and CDR2 YSLEER. The CDR3 totals 15 residues. V lost 1 base and J lost 4, with 13 bases in between. The CDR3 spells CASSQGDRSIYGYTF. The CDR3 bases are TGCGCCAGCAGCCAAGGCGACAGGTCGATCTATGGCTACACCTTC.

This clone showed up just a few times. V is TRBV19 and J is TRBJ1-2; no reliable D call. The V end lost 7 bases, the J end lost 1 base, and 16 bases lay between the germline ends. The CDR3 length is 15 residues. Looked up from germline, CDR1 is LNHDA and CDR2 is SQIVND (reference sequence). The CDR3 region is CASTPEGEFNYGYTF. The CDR3 DNA follows: TGTGCCAGTACCCCCGAGGGAGAATTTAACTATGGCTACACCTTC.

This clone has just a few counts. The chain joins TRBV27 to TRBJ1-1; D not resolved. In germline, CDR1 is MNHEY, CDR2 SMNVEV (reference sequence). The CDR3 is made up of 11 amino acids. Trimming took 3 bases from V and 8 from J, leaving 7 bases between them. The CDR3 spells CASSFGGEAFF. CDR3 DNA: TGTGCCAGCAGTTTCGGAGGGGAAGCTTTCTTT.

The J gene is TRBJ2-1, the V gene TRBV9; D may be TRBD1 (5 bases). Germline V gene data show CDR1 as SGDLS and CDR2 as YYNGEE. With 1 base removed from V and 5 bases from J, the gap between germline ends came to 7 bases. The CDR3 length is 13 residues. CDR3 DNA sequence: TGTGCCAGCAGCGTAATAGGGGACAATGAGCAGTTCTTC. Translation: CASSVIGDNEQFF.

The chain has TRBV6-1 and TRBJ1-1, with D tentatively TRBD1 (6 bases). CDR1 is MNHNS, CDR2 SASEGT, per germline. V dropped 7 bases and J dropped 5 bases, with 17 bases sitting between them. There are 14 residues in the CDR3. The DNA for the CDR3 is TGTGCCAGCACCCTGACAGGAGTTTTGACTGAAGCTTTCTTT. Translation: CASTLTGVLTEAFF.

V gene TRBV5-1 combines with J gene TRBJ2-2; unclear D gene. Per germline, CDR1 SGHRS and CDR2 YFSETQ. This CDR3 is 14 amino acids long. V was cut by 6 bases and J by 4 bases, with 13 bases left in between. The CDR3 region is CASTAAPVTGELFF. The CDR3 DNA is TGCGCCAGCACCGCGGCCCCTGTCACCGGGGAGCTGTTTTTT.

The chain uses TRBV5-5 and TRBJ2-7; no clear D gene. Trimming shortened V by 2 bases and J by 5 bases, and 5 bases separated the two germline ends. The CDR3 has 11 amino acids. The V gene's germline CDR1 is SGHKS and CDR2 YYEKEE (reference sequence). DNA of the CDR3: TGTGCCAGCAGCTTAACGGACGAGCAGTACTTC. Translated, it gives CASSLTDEQYF.

The rearrangement uses TRBV27 and TRBJ2-3; D may be TRBD1 (6 bases). Germline CDR1 and CDR2: MNHEY and SMNVEV (reference sequence). V lost 6 bases and J lost 3, with 13 bases in between. This CDR3 comprises 14 residues. CDR3 loop: CASRVRGGTDTQYF. CDR3 sequence (DNA): TGTGCCAGCAGGGTCAGGGGTGGGACAGATACGCAGTATTTT.

The rearrangement links TRBV30 to TRBJ2-3; TRBD1 matches 11 bases. Germline CDR1 and CDR2: GTSNPN and SVGIG (reference sequence). The CDR3 covers 16 residues. V shed 2 bases and J 1 base; nucleotides not matched to a gene: 5. CDR3 residues: CAWSIGTGGGTDTQYF. DNA for the CDR3: TGTGCCTGGAGTATAGGGACAGGGGGGGGCACAGATACGCAGTATTTT.

The rearrangement joins TRBV5-1 to TRBJ1-1, with 9 bases matching TRBD1. Germline CDR1 and CDR2: SGHRS and YFSETQ. The length of the CDR3 is 16 residues. J was trimmed by 3 bases and V by 0 bases; bases with no gene match: 6. The CDR3 DNA sequence: TGCGCCAGCAGCTTGGGGACAGGGGCGTTAGACACTGAAGCTTTCTTT. It codes for CASSLGTGALDTEAFF.

The chain couples TRBV4-1 to TRBJ2-1, with D tentatively TRBD1 or TRBD2 (6 bases each). The CDR3 is made up of 16 amino acids. Germline CDR1 is MGHRA and CDR2 is YSYEKL. V dropped 4 bases and J dropped 0 bases, with 13 bases sitting between them. CDR3 nucleotides: TGCGCCAGCAGCCTTCAAGGGGGGAGCTCCTACAATGAGCAGTTCTTC. Translated: CASSLQGGSSYNEQFF.

The chain links TRBV5-1 to TRBJ1-2; D not certain. The CDR3 length is 12 residues. CDR1 is SGHRS and CDR2 is YFSETQ in the germline V gene. The ends were cut back, 4 bases at V and 4 bases at J, with 8 bases in the middle. The CDR3 nucleotides read TGCGCCAGCAGCCCCGTAGGCTATGGCTACACCTTC. Its translation: CASSPVGYGYTF.